The 13 T cell receptor beta chains presented below share a single source sample, sequenced in a study of cytomegalovirus exposure and HLA in healthy donors. Primers included in the PCR were 60 Vbeta and 13 Jbeta primers. Libraries were prepared by immunoSEQ multiplex PCR; TCRdb keeps only in-frame clonotypes and omits some of them. This table has 90,000 to 100,000 clones, 50% to 75% appearing once. Sequences were obtained from PBMCs. Receptors were obtained from a man between 25 and 39 years old in good health and CMV-seronegative.

This clone showed up just a few times. The chain links TRBV6-1 to TRBJ2-5; TRBD2 agrees at 7 bases. The ends lost 5 bases at V and 2 bases at J; junction bases unmatched: 5. The length of the CDR3 is 14 residues. Germline V CDR1 and CDR2: MNHNS, SASEGT. The CDR3 DNA sequence: TGTGCCAGCAGTTCCGGCGGGGGACAAGAGACCCAGTACTTC. This codes for CASSSGGGQETQYF.

A note on this clone: The sample holds other DNA sequences that translate to the same CDR3. The rearrangement links TRBV7-3 to TRBJ2-7; 10 nucleotides line up with TRBD2. Germline V gene data show CDR1 as SGHTA and CDR2 as FQGTGA. J gave up 1 base and V 5 bases, and 5 bases lay outside the gene matches. The CDR3 loop spans 15 amino acids. CDR3 sequence (DNA): TGTGCCAGCAGCCTGGCTAGCGGGAGTTCCTACGAGCAGTACTTC. This sequence encodes CASSLASGSSYEQYF.

The chain carries TRBV9 and TRBJ2-1, with 8 bases matching TRBD2. Looked up from germline, CDR1 is SGDLS and CDR2 is YYNGEE. The CDR3 sequence is 14 residues long. The trim removed 4 bases at V and 8 bases at J, leaving 8 bases unmatched. CDR3 amino acids: CASSLGLARDEQFF. The CDR3 bases are TGTGCCAGCAGCCTCGGACTAGCAAGGGATGAGCAGTTCTTC. Variable domain in full (rest from reference TRBV9 and TRBJ2-1): DSGVTQTPKHLITATGQRVTLRCSPRSGDLSVYWYQQSLDQGLQFLIQYYNGEERAKGNILERFSAQQFPDLHSELNLSSLELGDSALYFCASSLGLARDEQFFGPGTRLTVL.

The V call is TRBV19, the J call TRBJ2-5; possible D gene TRBD2, 7 bases. The end of the DNA fits TRBJ2-7 better, so the J call may be wrong. The CDR3 is made up of 14 amino acids. Germline V gene data show CDR1 as LNHDA and CDR2 as SQIVND (reference sequence). In DNA, the CDR3 is TGTGCCAGTAGTCAAAGGGGGGGAGCCTACGAGCAGTACTTC. Protein product: CASSQRGGAYEQYF.

The chain employs TRBV5-1 and TRBJ1-2; D gene ambiguous. Germline-derived CDR1 and CDR2 are SGHRS and YFSETQ. V lost 0 bases, J lost 7 bases, and 7 bases lay in between. This CDR3 comprises 12 residues. In DNA form, the CDR3 reads TGCGCCAGCAGCTTGGAAGGAGCTGGCTACACCTTC. It encodes CASSLEGAGYTF.

The sample holds one count of this clone. The CDR3 DNA reads TGCGCCAGCAGCCAGAACTTTGACAGGGGTGAAAAACTGTTTTTT. Translation gives CASSQNFDRGEKLFF. V is TRBV4-1 and J is TRBJ1-4; 8 bases are a match to TRBD1. Germline values: CDR1 MGHRA, CDR2 YSYEKL. The CDR3 totals 15 residues. V was clipped by 3 bases and J by 7 bases; unmatched bases: 7.

The rearrangement joins TRBV7-8 to TRBJ2-7; 12 bases align to TRBD2. This CDR3 contains 16 residues. The germline CDR1 and CDR2 sequences are SGHVS and FQNEAQ. J lost 4 bases, V lost 5 bases, and 9 bases had no gene match. The CDR3 loop reads CASSPGLAGIPYEQYF. The CDR3, as DNA: TGTGCCAGCAGCCCAGGACTAGCGGGGATCCCTTACGAGCAGTACTTC.

The chain recombines TRBV14 with TRBJ1-1; 10 bases match TRBD1. Trimming removed 6 bases from V and 10 bases from J; junction bases left unmatched: 11. Per the germline V gene, CDR1 is SGHDN and CDR2 is FVKESK. The CDR3 consists of 14 residues. CDR3 sequence (DNA): TGTGCCAGCAGTCTCATCGGGACAGGGGTCGGAGCTTTCTTT. This codes for CASSLIGTGVGAFF.

This chain links TRBV11-2 with TRBJ2-5, with 8 nucleotides matching TRBD2. Germline V CDR1 and CDR2: SGHAT, FQNNGV. This CDR3 is 14 amino acids long. V lost 1 base and J lost 4; bases outside the gene matches: 2. The CDR3 DNA sequence: TGTGCCAGCAGCTTAGGGCTAGCGGGAGAGACCCAGTACTTC. This translates into CASSLGLAGETQYF.

V gene TRBV6-1 combines with J gene TRBJ1-2, with TRBD1 identical over 8 bases. The J segment lost 9 bases and the V segment lost 8 bases, leaving 8 bases of the junction unmatched. CDR3 length: 12 residues. Germline CDR1 and CDR2: MNHNS and SASEGT. The CDR3 spells CASGQGTTRYTF. In DNA, the CDR3 is TGTGCCAGCGGACAGGGTACAACGCGCTACACCTTC.

This chain connects TRBV10-2 to TRBJ2-7; 8 nucleotides agree with TRBD1. V was clipped by 6 bases and J by 2 bases; unmatched bases: 6. Germline V gene lookup returns CDR1 WSHSY and CDR2 SAAADI. This CDR3 has 14 residues. The CDR3 reads CASRRDRKAYEQYF. CDR3 bases: TGCGCCAGCAGACGGGACAGGAAAGCCTACGAGCAGTACTTC.

The chain carries TRBV15 and TRBJ2-7, with TRBD1 identical over 9 bases. Trimming took 1 base from V and 0 from J; bases not matched to a gene: 4. The CDR3 extends over 16 amino acids. Germline values: CDR1 LNHNV, CDR2 YYDKDF (reference sequence). The CDR3 DNA is TGTGCCACCAGCAGAGCCGGGACAGGGTTCTCCTACGAGCAGTACTTC. Encoded protein: CATSRAGTGFSYEQYF.

The rearrangement uses TRBV6-6 and TRBJ1-2, with TRBD1 matching 7 bases. Per germline, CDR1 MNHNY and CDR2 SVGAGI (reference sequence). V dropped 4 bases and J dropped 6; count of bases not matched to a gene: 8. The CDR3 contains 14 residues. For the CDR3, the DNA is TGTGCCAGCAGTTTCACAGCAGGGGGAGATGGCTACACCTTC. Translation: CASSFTAGGDGYTF.